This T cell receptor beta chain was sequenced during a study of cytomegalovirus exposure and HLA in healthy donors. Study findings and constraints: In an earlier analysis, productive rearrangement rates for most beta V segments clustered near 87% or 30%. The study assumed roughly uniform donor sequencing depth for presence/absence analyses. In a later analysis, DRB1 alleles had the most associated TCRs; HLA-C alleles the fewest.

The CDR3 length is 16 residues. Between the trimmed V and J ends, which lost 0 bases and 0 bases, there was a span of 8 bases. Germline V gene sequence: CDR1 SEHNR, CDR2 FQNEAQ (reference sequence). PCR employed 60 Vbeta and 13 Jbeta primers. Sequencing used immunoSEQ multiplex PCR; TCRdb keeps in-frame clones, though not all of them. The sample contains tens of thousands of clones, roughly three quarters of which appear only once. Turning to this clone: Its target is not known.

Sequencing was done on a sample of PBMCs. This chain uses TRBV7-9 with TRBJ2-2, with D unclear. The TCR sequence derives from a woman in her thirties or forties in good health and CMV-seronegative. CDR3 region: CASSLARSANTGELFF. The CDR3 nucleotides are TGTGCCAGCAGCTTAGCTCGGTCCGCGAACACCGGGGAGCTGTTTTTT.